These T cell receptor beta chains were read from a single sample in a study of cytotoxic CD8 clonotypes in ibrutinib-treated CLL. This table comes from immunoSEQ multiplex PCR, and its TCRdb copy is limited to in-frame clones, with some not included. Of roughly 190,000 clones in the sample, 72% were seen once. Specimen: PBMCs, collected after 24 months of ibrutinib treatment. These receptors were taken from a human donor with chronic lymphocytic leukemia. CDR3s leave out the opening cysteine and the closing phenylalanine or tryptophan. The D gene is left open where the match is weak.

v_gene,d_gene,CDR3aa
TRBV7-2,TRBD1,ASSSGQGMNTEAF
TRBV30,TRBD2,AWSDGLASDTQY
TRBV7-2,-,ASSNGLFTDTQY
TRBV25-1,-,ASSGGQSTDTQY
TRBV7-9,-,ASSLQAGAYNEQF
TRBV7-2,-,ASSSDRGYGYT
TRBV2,-,ASSEAGEAF
TRBV7-2,TRBD2,ASSLALAGGNEQF
TRBV6-1,-,ASSESGRNYGYT
TRBV4-1,-,ASSQDPPPGNQPQH
TRBV4-1,TRBD2,ASSQGLAGISYEQY
TRBV4-3,-,ASSQDRGYGYT
TRBV6-5,TRBD2,ASSYSSSGSLEQY
TRBV7-8,-,ASSLSSYNEQF
TRBV30,-,AWKTRMNTEAF
TRBV7-8,TRBD1,ASSWDRSSGNTIY
TRBV11-2,TRBD1,ASSQPEQGAGYGYT
TRBV27,TRBD1,ASSDHRGTGGQPQH
TRBV18,-,ASSPSSKPSYEQY
TRBV7-6,-,ASSHLSVNEQF
TRBV3-2,-,ASLDEG
TRBV7-2,-,ASSWRGTDTQY
TRBV30,-,AWDGGTQETQY